Listed here are 15 T cell receptor beta chains from one sample, sequenced in a study of shared clonotypes between healthy human individuals. Clones were sequenced by immunoSEQ multiplex PCR, and TCRdb holds only the in-frame ones, with some missing. The table records about 2.4 million clones, approximately 94% of them present only once. Specimen: naive CD4+ T cells sorted from blood. The subset: CD45RA+ positively selected. Source of these receptors: a man younger than 30 in good health.

The chain uses TRBV6-6 and TRBJ1-1; D uncertain. Germline V lookup: CDR1 MNHNY, CDR2 SVGAGI (reference sequence). V lost 5 bases and J lost 1, with 11 bases in between. The CDR3 runs 14 residues. CDR3 DNA: TGTGCCAGCAGTCCAAAGTCACAGAACACTGAAGCTTTCTTT. Protein: CASSPKSQNTEAFF.

To note about this clone: The same CDR3 also results from other DNA sequences found in this sample. J is TRBJ2-7 and V is TRBV29-1, with D unclear. V was pared by 5 bases and J by 3 bases, with 8 bases between. The CDR3 covers 11 residues. CDR1 and CDR2 from the germline V gene are SQVTM and ANQGSEA. The CDR3 nucleotides are TGCAGCGTTTTGCTGAGCTACGAGCAGTACTTC. This codes for CSVLLSYEQYF.

The V and J genes are TRBV29-1 and TRBJ2-7; D possibly corresponds to TRBD1 (6 bases). The V gene lost 4 bases and the J gene lost 0 bases, with 13 bases spanning the gap. Looked up from germline, CDR1 is SQVTM and CDR2 is ANQGSEA. CDR3 length equals 14 residues. The CDR3 nucleotides are TGCAGCGTTGCAGTCAGGGGTAGCTCCTACGAGCAGTACTTC. This gives the protein CSVAVRGSSYEQYF.

The rearrangement joins TRBV6-5 to TRBJ1-1, with unresolved D. The germline gives CDR1 MNHEY, CDR2 SVGAGI. CDR3 size: 15 residues. V was trimmed by 0 bases and J by 0 bases, leaving 8 bases between them. CDR3 sequence: CASSYSVSLNTEAFF. The CDR3 DNA follows: TGTGCCAGCAGTTACTCAGTGTCCCTGAACACTGAAGCTTTCTTT.

J is TRBJ2-7 and V is TRBV18; no reliable D call. The CDR3 totals 14 residues. Per germline, CDR1 KGHSH and CDR2 LQKENI. V shed 4 bases and J shed 2 bases, with 12 bases lying between them. The CDR3 coding sequence is TGTGCCAGCTCACTCGGACGGATGACCTACGAGCAGTACTTC. Its translation: CASSLGRMTYEQYF.

The CDR3 spells CASSPGPSRNEQFF. DNA for the CDR3: TGTGCCAGCAGCCCTGGACCTTCTCGGAATGAGCAGTTCTTC. The rearrangement uses TRBV5-4 and TRBJ2-1; D not certain. V was trimmed by 4 bases and J by 7 bases, leaving 15 bases between them. The length of the CDR3 is 14 residues. CDR1 SGHNT and CDR2 YYREEE come from the germline V gene (reference sequence). Together with reference TRBV5-4 and TRBJ2-1, the CDR3 gives the full variable domain: ETGVTQSPTHLIKTRGQQVTLRCSSQSGHNTVSWYQQALGQGPQFIFQYYREEENGRGNFPPRFSGLQFPNYSSELNVNALELDDSALYLCASSPGPSRNEQFFGPGTRLTVL.

The genes are TRBV12-5 and TRBJ2-6; possibly TRBD1 or TRBD2 for D (5 bases each). The CDR3 is 15 amino acids. Deletions cut 6 bases from V and 2 bases from J, with 11 bases between. The germline V gene encodes CDR1 LGHNT and CDR2 FRNRAP. CDR3: CASGPGSPGANVLTF. CDR3 nucleotide sequence: TGTGCTAGTGGCCCAGGGAGCCCTGGGGCCAACGTCCTGACTTTC.

J is TRBJ1-2 and V is TRBV15, with 12 bases aligning to TRBD1. Per germline, CDR1 LNHNV and CDR2 YYDKDF (reference sequence). J lost 0 bases, V lost 5 bases, and 7 bases had no gene match. CDR3 length: 17 amino acids. CDR3 in amino acids: CATSYRDRGLSNYGYTF. The CDR3 DNA reads as TGTGCCACCAGCTACCGGGACAGGGGGCTCTCTAACTATGGCTACACCTTC.

The V and J genes are TRBV4-3 and TRBJ2-7, with D possibly called TRBD1 or TRBD2 (5 bases each). Trimming left V 0 bases short and J 4 bases short, with 10 bases between. Germline assignment: CDR1 LGHNA and CDR2 YSLEER. The CDR3 loop spans 14 amino acids. This CDR3 reads CASSQEGPKYEQYF. The DNA of the CDR3 is TGCGCCAGCAGCCAAGAGGGACCCAAATACGAGCAGTACTTC.

This chain joins TRBV4-1 and TRBJ1-3, with TRBD1 matching 8 bases. V gave up 3 bases and J gave up 0 bases; unmatched junction bases: 13. This CDR3 has 19 residues. From germline, CDR1 is MGHRA and CDR2 YSYEKL. The chain's CDR3 is CASSQGSQGALVSGNTIYF. DNA for the CDR3: TGCGCCAGCAGCCAGGGTAGTCAGGGGGCCTTAGTCTCTGGAAACACCATATATTTT.

The V call is TRBV25-1, the J call TRBJ2-3; TRBD2 aligns across 8 bases. Germline V gene data show CDR1 as MGHDK and CDR2 as SYGVNS. The CDR3 is 15 amino acids. V dropped 6 bases and J dropped 6; count of bases not matched to a gene: 11. CDR3 sequence reads: CASSPSGGRADTQYF. CDR3 coding DNA: TGTGCCAGCAGCCCAAGCGGGGGAAGGGCTGATACGCAGTATTTT.

V is TRBV6-4 and J is TRBJ2-1; 11 nucleotides align to TRBD2. CDR3 length equals 14 residues. Germline values: CDR1 MRHNA, CDR2 SNTAGT. With V trimmed by 6 bases and J by 4 bases, 2 bases remained unmatched. The CDR3 protein is CASRASGGYNEQFF. In DNA form, the CDR3 reads TGTGCCAGCAGAGCTAGCGGGGGGTACAATGAGCAGTTCTTC.

About this clone: This sample includes further DNA sequences coding for the same CDR3. The genes are TRBV29-1 and TRBJ2-1; D unresolved. The germline V and J ends were trimmed by 2 bases and 0 bases, with 8 bases remaining between them. This CDR3 region has 14 residues. From germline, CDR1 is SQVTM and CDR2 ANQGSEA. DNA of the CDR3: TGCAGCGTTGAACGGCTGAGCTCCTACAATGAGCAGTTCTTC. Translated: CSVERLSSYNEQFF.

The genes are TRBV27 and TRBJ1-5; D ambiguous. In germline, CDR1 is MNHEY, CDR2 SMNVEV (reference sequence). The CDR3 is 16 residues long. With 4 bases removed from V and 4 bases from J, the gap between germline ends came to 17 bases. CDR3 DNA sequence: TGTGCCAGCAGTTCCATTTGGGCAGGACCAAATCAGCCCCAGCATTTT. Amino acids: CASSSIWAGPNQPQHF.

The V gene is TRBV18, the J gene TRBJ2-5, with D perhaps matching TRBD1 (5 bases). Germline V CDR1 and CDR2: KGHSH, LQKENI. This CDR3 has 15 amino acids. The V end was cut by 2 bases, the J end by 4 bases, with 14 bases between. The CDR3: CASSPRATAAETQYF. CDR3 in DNA: TGTGCCAGCTCACCAAGGGCGACAGCCGCAGAGACCCAGTACTTC.